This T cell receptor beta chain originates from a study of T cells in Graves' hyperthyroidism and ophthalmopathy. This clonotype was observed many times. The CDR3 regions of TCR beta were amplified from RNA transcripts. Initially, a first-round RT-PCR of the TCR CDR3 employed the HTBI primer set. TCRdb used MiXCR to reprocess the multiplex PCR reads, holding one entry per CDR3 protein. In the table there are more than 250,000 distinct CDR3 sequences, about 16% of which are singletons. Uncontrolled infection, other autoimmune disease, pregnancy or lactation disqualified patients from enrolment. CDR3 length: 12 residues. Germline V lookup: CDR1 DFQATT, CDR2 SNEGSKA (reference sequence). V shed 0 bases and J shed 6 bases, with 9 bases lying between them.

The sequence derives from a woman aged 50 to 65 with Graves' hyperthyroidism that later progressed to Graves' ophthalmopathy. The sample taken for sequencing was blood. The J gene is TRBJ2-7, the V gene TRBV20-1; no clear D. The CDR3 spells CSARDDKREQYF. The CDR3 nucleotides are TGCAGTGCTAGAGACGATAAGCGCGAGCAGTACTTC.